In this sample, the clone carrying this T cell receptor beta chain turned up once. The sample comes from a study of blood T cell repertoires in COVID-19. Clones were sequenced by immunoSEQ multiplex PCR, and TCRdb holds only the in-frame ones, with some missing. The table shows 300,000 to 350,000 clones, with 65% to 90% occurring only once. Germline V gene data show CDR1 as LNHDA and CDR2 as SQIVND (reference sequence). CDR3 size: 16 residues. The ends were cut back, 3 bases at V and 4 bases at J, with 16 bases in the middle. The V call is TRBV19, the J call TRBJ1-5; D is ambiguous. This TCR was sampled from a woman between 40 and 55 years old with acute COVID-19. The sample comprised PBMCs or T cells enriched from blood (not recorded which). The CDR3 spells CASSIDQRALNQPQHF. As DNA, the CDR3 is TGTGCCAGTAGTATCGATCAGCGGGCCCTAAATCAGCCCCAGCATTTT.